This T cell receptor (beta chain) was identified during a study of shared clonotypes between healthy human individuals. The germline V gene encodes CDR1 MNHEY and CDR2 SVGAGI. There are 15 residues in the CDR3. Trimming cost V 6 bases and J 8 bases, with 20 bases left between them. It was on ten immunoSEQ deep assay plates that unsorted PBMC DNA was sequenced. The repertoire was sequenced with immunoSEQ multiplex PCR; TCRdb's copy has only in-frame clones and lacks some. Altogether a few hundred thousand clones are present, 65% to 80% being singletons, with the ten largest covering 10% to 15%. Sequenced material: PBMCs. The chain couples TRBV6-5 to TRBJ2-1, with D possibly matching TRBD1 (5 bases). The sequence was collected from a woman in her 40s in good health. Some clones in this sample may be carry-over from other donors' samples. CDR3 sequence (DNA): TGTGCCAGCAGCTCATCGGTGTGGGGCCGGCATGAGCAGTTCTTC. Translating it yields CASSSSVWGRHEQFF.